This T cell receptor beta chain appears in the sequencing data of a study of blood T cell repertoires in COVID-19. Study overall: Acute-phase and convalescent COVID-19 samples originated in the United States, Italy and Spain. T cells, B-cell-depleted T cells, or PBMCs supplied cDNA or gDNA.

The germline gives CDR1 MDHEN, CDR2 SYDVKM. V gave up 2 bases and J gave up 3 bases; unmatched junction bases: 5. There are 15 residues in the CDR3. This clone has only a few counts. Authors' analysis steps: Amplifying reference gene primers gave estimates of nucleated cell counts. Measured with immunoSEQ multiplex PCR; TCRdb has only the in-frame clones, and not every one. Clone size and V and J calls were adopted from that table, with D and trimming inferred from the DNA. The sample has 30,000 or so clones, about 86% seen once. This TCR was sampled from an elderly woman with active or convalescent COVID-19. The chain employs TRBV28 and TRBJ2-7; 9 bases are a match to TRBD1. Sequencing used peripheral blood. The CDR3 sequence: CASSLPGQGGYEQYF. CDR3 bases: TGTGCCAGCAGTTTACCGGGACAGGGTGGCTACGAGCAGTACTTC.